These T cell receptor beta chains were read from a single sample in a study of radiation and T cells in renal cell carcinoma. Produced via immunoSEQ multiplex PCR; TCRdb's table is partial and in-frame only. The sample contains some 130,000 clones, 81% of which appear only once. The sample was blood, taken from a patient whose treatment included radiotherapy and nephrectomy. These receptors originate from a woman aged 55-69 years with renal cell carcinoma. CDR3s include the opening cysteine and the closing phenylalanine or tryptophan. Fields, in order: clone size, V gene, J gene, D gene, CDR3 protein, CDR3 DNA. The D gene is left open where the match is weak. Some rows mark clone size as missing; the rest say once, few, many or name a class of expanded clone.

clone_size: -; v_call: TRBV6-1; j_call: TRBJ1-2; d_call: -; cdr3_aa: CASSEILLGGNYGYTF; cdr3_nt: TGTGCCAGCAGTGAAATATTGTTGGGAGGTAACTATGGCTACACCTTC
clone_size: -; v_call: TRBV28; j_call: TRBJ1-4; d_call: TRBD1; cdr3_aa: CASIRPGGNEKLFF; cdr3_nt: TGTGCCAGCATTCGGCCAGGGGGTAATGAAAAACTGTTTTTT
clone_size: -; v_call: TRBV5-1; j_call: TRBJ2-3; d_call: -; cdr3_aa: CASSLAGVALTNTQYF; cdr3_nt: TGCGCCAGCAGCTTGGCCGGGGTGGCCCTCACGAATACGCAGTATTTT
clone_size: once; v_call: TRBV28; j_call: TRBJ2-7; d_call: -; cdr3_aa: CASSSVGPYEQYF; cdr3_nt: TGTGCCAGCAGTTCGGTTGGGCCTTACGAGCAGTACTTC
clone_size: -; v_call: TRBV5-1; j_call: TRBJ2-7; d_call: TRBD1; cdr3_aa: CASSLAPSDRVGNEQYF; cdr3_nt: TGCGCCAGCAGCTTGGCCCCCTCGGACAGGGTAGGGAACGAGCAGTACTTC
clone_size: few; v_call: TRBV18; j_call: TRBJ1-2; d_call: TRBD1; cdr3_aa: CASSPGQGEYGYTF; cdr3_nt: TGTGCCAGCTCACCGGGACAGGGAGAGTATGGCTACACCTTC
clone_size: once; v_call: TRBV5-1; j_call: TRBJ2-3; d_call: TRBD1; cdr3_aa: CASYRDRVGTDTQYF; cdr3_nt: TGCGCCAGCTATCGAGACAGGGTCGGGACAGATACGCAGTATTTT
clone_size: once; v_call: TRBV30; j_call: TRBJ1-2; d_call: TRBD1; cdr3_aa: CAWKHRGRGYGYTF; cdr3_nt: TGTGCCTGGAAACACAGGGGGCGCGGCTATGGCTACACCTTC
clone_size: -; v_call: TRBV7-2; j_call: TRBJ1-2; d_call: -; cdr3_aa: CASSPRDYGYTF; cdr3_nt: TGTGCCAGCAGCCCCCGAGACTATGGCTACACCTTC
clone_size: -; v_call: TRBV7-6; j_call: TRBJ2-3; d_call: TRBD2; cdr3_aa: CASSFVGLADMSTDTQYF; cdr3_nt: TGTGCCAGCAGCTTCGTCGGACTAGCGGATATGAGCACAGATACGCAGTATTTT
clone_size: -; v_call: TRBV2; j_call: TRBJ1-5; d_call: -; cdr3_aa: CASTQEGVQPQHF; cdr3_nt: TGTGCCAGCACCCAAGAGGGGGTGCAGCCCCAGCATTTT
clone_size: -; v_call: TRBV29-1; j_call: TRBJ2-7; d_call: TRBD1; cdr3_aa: CSVRTGEFYEQYF; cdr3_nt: TGCAGCGTGAGGACAGGCGAATTCTACGAGCAGTACTTC
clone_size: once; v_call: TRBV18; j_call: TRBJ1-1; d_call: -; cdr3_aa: CASSPIPQGWNTEAFF; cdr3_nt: TGTGCCAGCTCACCTATTCCACAGGGTTGGAACACTGAAGCTTTCTTT
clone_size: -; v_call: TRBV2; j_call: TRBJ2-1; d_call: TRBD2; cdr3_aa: CASSVSGTIQFF; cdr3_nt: TGTGCCAGCAGTGTATCGGGGACTATCCAGTTCTTC
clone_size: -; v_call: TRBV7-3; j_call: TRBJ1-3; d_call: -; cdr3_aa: CASSPTPAGNTIYF; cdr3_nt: TGTGCCAGCAGCCCGACCCCTGCTGGAAACACCATATATTTT